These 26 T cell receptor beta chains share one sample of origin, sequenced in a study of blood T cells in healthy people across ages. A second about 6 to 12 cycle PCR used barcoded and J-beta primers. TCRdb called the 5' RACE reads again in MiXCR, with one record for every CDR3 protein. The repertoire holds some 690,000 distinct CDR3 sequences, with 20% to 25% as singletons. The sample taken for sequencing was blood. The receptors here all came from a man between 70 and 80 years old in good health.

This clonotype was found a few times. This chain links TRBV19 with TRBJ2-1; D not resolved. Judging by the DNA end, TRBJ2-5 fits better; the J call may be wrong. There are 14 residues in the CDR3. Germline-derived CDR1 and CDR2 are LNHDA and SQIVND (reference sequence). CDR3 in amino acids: CASSITGVEETQYF. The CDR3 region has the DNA TGTGCCAGTAGTATCACTGGGGTCGAGGAGACCCAGTACTTC.

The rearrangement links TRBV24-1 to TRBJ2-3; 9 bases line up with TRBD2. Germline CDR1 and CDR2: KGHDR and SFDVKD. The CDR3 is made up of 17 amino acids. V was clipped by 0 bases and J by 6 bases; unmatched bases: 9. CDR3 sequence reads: CATSDLAGGPNIDTQYF. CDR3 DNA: TGTGCCACCAGTGATTTGGCGGGAGGGCCGAATATTGATACGCAGTATTTT.

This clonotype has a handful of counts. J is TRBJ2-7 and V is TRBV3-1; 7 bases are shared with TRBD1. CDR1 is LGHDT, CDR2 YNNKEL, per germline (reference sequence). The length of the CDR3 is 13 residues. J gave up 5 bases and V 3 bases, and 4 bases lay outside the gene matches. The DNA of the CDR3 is TGTGCCAGCAGCCATGAGGGACAGAACGAGCAGTACTTC. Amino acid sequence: CASSHEGQNEQYF.

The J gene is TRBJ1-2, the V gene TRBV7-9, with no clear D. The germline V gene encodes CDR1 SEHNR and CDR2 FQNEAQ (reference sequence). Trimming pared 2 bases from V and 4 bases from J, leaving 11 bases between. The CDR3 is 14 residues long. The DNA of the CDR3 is TGTGCCAGCAGCTTAACGTCGGCGCCCTATGGCTACACCTTC. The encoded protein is CASSLTSAPYGYTF.

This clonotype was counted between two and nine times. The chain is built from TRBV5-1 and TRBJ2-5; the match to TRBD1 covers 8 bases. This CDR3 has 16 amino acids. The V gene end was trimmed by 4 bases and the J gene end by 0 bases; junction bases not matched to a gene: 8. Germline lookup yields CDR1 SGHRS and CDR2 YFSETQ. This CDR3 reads CASSASWTGNQETQYF. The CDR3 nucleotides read TGCGCCAGCAGCGCCTCCTGGACAGGGAACCAAGAGACCCAGTACTTC.

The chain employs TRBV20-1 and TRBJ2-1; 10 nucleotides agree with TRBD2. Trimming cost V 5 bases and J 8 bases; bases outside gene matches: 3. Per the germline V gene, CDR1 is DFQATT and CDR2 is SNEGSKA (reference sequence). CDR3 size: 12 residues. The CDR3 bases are TGCAGTGCTTCCGGGACTAGCGATGAGCAGTTCTTC. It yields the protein CSASGTSDEQFF.

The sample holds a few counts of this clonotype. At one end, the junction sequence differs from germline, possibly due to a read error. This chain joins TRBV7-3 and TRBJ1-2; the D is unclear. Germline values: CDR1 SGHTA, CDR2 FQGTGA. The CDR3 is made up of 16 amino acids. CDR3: CASSLPSHWVFYGYTF. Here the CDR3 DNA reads TGCGCCAGCAGCTTGCCATCACATTGGGTTTTCTATGGCTACACCTTC.

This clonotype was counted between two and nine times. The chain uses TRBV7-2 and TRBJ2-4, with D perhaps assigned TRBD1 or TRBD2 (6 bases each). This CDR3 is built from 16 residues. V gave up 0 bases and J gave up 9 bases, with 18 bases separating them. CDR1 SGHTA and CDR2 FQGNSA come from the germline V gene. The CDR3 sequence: CASSLASGALGTIQYF. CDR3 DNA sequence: TGTGCCAGCAGCTTAGCGTCGGGGGCCTTGGGTACCATTCAGTACTTC.

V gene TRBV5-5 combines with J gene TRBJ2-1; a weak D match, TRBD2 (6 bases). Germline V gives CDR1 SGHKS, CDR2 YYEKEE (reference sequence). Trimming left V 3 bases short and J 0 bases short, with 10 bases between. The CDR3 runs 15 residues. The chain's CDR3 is CASSWDFPSYNEQFF. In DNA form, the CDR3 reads TGTGCCAGCAGCTGGGACTTCCCCTCCTACAATGAGCAGTTCTTC.

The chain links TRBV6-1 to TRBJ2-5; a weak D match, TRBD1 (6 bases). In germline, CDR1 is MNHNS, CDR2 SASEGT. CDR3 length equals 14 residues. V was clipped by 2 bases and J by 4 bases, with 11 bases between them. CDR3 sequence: CASSEWGQGETQYF. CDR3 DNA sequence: TGTGCCAGCAGTGAATGGGGGCAGGGAGAGACCCAGTACTTC.

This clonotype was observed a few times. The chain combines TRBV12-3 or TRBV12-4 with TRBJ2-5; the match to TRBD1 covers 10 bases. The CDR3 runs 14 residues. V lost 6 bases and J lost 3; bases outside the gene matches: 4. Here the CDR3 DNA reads TGTGCCAGCAGCAACGGACAGGGGGAAGAGACCCAGTACTTC. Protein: CASSNGQGEETQYF.

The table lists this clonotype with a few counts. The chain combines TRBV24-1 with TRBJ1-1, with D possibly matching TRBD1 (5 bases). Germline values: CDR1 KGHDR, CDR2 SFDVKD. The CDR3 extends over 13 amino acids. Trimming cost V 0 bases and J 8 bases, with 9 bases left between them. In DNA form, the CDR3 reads TGTGCCACCAGTGATTTGGGGGCCCAAGAAGCTTTCTTT. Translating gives CATSDLGAQEAFF.

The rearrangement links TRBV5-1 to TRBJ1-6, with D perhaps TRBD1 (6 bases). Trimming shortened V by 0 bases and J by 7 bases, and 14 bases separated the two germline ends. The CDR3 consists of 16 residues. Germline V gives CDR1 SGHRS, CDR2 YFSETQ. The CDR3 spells CASSLVGGQRNSPLHF. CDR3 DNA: TGCGCCAGCAGCTTGGTGGGTGGACAGAGAAATTCACCCCTCCACTTT.

CDR3 nucleotides: TGCACTGCCCAGGGGGCTAAGCCAGATACGCAGTATTTT. It translates to CTAQGAKPDTQYF. The gene calls are TRBV20-1 and TRBJ2-3, with 8 nucleotides matching TRBD1. Germline CDR1 is DFQATT and CDR2 is SNEGSKA (reference sequence). There are 13 residues in the CDR3.

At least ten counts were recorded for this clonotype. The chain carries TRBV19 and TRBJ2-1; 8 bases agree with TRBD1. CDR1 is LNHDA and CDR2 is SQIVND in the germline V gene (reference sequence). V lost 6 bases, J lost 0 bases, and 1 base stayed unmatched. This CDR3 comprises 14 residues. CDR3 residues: CASRGTGSYNEQFF. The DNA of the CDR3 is TGTGCCAGTAGGGGGACAGGCTCCTACAATGAGCAGTTCTTC.

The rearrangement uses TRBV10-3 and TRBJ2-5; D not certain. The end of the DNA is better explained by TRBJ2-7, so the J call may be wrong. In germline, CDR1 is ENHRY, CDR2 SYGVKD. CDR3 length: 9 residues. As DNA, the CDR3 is TGTGCCATTTTCGTCGAGCAGTACTTC. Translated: CAIFVEQYF.

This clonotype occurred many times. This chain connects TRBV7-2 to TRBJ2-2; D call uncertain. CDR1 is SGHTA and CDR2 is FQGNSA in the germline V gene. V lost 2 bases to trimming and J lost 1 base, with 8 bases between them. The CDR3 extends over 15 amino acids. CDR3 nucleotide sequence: TGTGCCAGCAGCTTACTAAACCTGAACACCGGGGAGCTGTTTTTT. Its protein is CASSLLNLNTGELFF.

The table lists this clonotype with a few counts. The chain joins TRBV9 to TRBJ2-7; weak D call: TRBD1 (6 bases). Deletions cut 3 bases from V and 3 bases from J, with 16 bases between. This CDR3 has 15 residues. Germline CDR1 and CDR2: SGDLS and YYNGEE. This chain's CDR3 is CASSEGDGRYYEQYF. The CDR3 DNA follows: TGTGCCAGCAGCGAGGGGGACGGAAGATACTACGAGCAGTACTTC.

The CDR3: CASTKRQSTDTQYF. The CDR3 DNA is TGTGCCAGCACCAAGAGGCAGAGCACAGATACGCAGTATTTT. The chain links TRBV12-3 or TRBV12-4 to TRBJ2-3; D not certain. This CDR3 has 14 residues. Trimming took 7 bases from V and 0 from J, leaving 11 bases between them.

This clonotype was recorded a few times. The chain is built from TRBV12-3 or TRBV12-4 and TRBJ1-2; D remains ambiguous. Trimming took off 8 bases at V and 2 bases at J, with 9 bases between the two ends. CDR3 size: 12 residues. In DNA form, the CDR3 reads TGTGCCAGCGGCCGGTTAAACTATGGCTACACCTTC. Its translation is CASGRLNYGYTF.

The CDR3 loop reads CASSLLQGRDGYTF. Here the CDR3 DNA reads TGTGCCAGCAGCCTCCTCCAGGGAAGGGATGGCTACACCTTC. This chain connects TRBV7-2 to TRBJ1-2; D perhaps matches TRBD1 (5 bases). The CDR3 is 14 residues long. V lost 5 bases and J lost 6, with 16 bases in between. Germline-derived CDR1 and CDR2 are SGHTA and FQGNSA.

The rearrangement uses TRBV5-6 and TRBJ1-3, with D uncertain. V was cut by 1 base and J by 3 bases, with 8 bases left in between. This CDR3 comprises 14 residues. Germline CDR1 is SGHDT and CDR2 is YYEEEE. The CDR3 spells CASSLRRFGNTIYF. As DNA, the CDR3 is TGTGCCAGCAGCTTGCGACGGTTTGGAAACACCATATATTTT.

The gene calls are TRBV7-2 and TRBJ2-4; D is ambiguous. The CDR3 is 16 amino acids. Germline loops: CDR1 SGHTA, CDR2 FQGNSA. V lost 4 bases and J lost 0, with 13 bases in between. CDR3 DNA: TGTGCCAGCAGCTCCCCCCCAGTTCTAGCCAAAAACATTCAGTACTTC. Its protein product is CASSSPPVLAKNIQYF.

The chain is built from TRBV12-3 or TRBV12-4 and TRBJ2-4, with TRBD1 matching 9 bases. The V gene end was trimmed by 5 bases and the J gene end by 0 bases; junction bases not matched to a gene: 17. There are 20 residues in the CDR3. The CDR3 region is CASSRSDRGVEALAKNIQYF. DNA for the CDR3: TGTGCCAGCAGTCGTTCGGACAGGGGAGTAGAAGCCTTAGCCAAAAACATTCAGTACTTC.

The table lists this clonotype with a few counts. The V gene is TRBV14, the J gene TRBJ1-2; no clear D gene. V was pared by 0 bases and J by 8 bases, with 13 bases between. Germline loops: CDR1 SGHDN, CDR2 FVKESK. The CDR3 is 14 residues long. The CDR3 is CASSQDSTAKGYTF. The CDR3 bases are TGTGCCAGCAGCCAAGATTCGACGGCTAAGGGCTACACCTTC. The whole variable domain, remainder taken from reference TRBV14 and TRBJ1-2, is EAGVTQFPSHSVIEKGQTVTLRCDPISGHDNLYWYRRVMGKEIKFLLHFVKESKQDESGMPNNRFLAERTGGTYSTLKVQPAELEDSGVYFCASSQDSTAKGYTFGSGTRLTVV.

This chain's CDR3 is CASSLGGANPYEQYF. CDR3 coding DNA: TGTGCCAGCAGTTTGGGCGGCGCGAACCCCTACGAGCAGTACTTC. The chain employs TRBV12-3 or TRBV12-4 and TRBJ2-7; D is unresolved. The CDR3 runs to 15 residues. The ends were cut back, 3 bases at V and 2 bases at J, with 14 bases in the middle.